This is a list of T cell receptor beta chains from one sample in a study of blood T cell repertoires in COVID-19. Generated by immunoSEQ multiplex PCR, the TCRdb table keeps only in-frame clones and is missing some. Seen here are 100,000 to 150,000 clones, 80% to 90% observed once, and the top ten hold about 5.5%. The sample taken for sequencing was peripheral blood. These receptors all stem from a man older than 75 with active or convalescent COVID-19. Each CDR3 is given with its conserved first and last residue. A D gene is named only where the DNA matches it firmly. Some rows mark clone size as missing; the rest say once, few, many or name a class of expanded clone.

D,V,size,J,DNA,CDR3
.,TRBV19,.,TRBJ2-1,TGTGCCAGTAGTTTAGGGCCCAATTTTTGGACTCACAATGAGCAGTTCTTC,CASSLGPNFWTHNEQFF
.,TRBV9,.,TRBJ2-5,TGTGCCAGCAGCGTTGGACTGCCACAAGAGACCCAGTACTTC,CASSVGLPQETQYF
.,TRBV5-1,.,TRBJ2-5,TGCGCCAGCAGCTCAGGGACTCGAGGAGAGACCCAGTACTTC,CASSSGTRGETQYF
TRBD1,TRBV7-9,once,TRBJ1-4,TGTGCCAGCAGCTTGGGACAGAATAATGAAAAACTGTTTTTT,CASSLGQNNEKLFF
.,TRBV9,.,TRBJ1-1,TGTGCCAGCAAACCGCAAGGGGGTAACACTGAAGCTTTCTTT,CASKPQGGNTEAFF
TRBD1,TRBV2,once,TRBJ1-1,TGTGCCAGCAGCGGACAGGGTGGCCCTGAAGCTTTCTTT,CASSGQGGPEAFF
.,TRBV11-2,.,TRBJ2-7,TGTGCCAGCAGCCCCCAGGTTCCCGGCGAGCAGTACTTC,CASSPQVPGEQYF
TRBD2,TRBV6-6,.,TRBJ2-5,TGTGCCACCACGACTAGCGGGGGGGCCGACTCAGACTTC,CATTTSGGADSDF
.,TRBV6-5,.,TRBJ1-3,TGTGCCAGCACGGCCCTTACAGGGAACACCATATATTTT,CASTALTGNTIYF
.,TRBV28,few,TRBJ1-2,TGTGCCAGCAGTTCCGGACTTGGCTACACCTTC,CASSSGLGYTF
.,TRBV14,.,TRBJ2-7,TGTGCCAGCAGCCAACTGAGGGGGAGCGAGCAGTACTTC,CASSQLRGSEQYF
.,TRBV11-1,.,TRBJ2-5,TGTGCCAGCAGTTGGGGGAGGGAGACCCAGTACTTC,CASSWGRETQYF
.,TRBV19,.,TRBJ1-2,TGTGCCAGTAGTATAATTCGGGCTAACTATGGCTACACCTTC,CASSIIRANYGYTF
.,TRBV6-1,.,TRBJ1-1,TGTGCCAGCAGTGAAGAGCGGGGCTCAGGGGTGAACACTGAAGCTTTCTTT,CASSEERGSGVNTEAFF
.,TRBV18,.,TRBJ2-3,TGTGCCAGCTCACCAACTGCAGATACGCAGTATTTT,CASSPTADTQYF
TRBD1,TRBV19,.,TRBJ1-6,TGTGCCAGTAGTTCTCCAGGGGGCGCAAATTCACCCCTCCACTTT,CASSSPGGANSPLHF
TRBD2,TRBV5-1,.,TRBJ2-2,TGCGCCAGCAGACTAGCGGGGAACACCGGGGAGCTGTTTTTT,CASRLAGNTGELFF
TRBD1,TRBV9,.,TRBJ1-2,TGTGCCAGCAGCGAAGGACAGGGATATGGCTACACCTTC,CASSEGQGYGYTF